This section outlines one TCR beta chain sequence together with its context. The antigen remains unidentified. Samples were taken several times over chemoradiotherapy. The sample belongs to a study of chemoradiotherapy in HPV16-positive cancers. Regarding the study as a whole: HPV-responsive T-cell expansion during chemoradiotherapy was linked to improved recurrence-free survival in HPV16-positive patients.

Using immunoSEQ multiplex PCR, the repertoire was profiled, and TCRdb retains in-frame clones only, with some absent. The top ten hold around 1.3% of the sample, which has over 10,000 clones, approximately 75% seen once. CDR1 MNHNS and CDR2 SASEGT come from the germline V gene. Deletions cut 8 bases from V and 0 bases from J, with 8 bases between. This CDR3 has 14 amino acids. The sequence derives from a human donor with HPV-associated anogenital cancer. J is TRBJ1-6 and V is TRBV6-1; D unresolved. The sample was acquired from a patient who underwent chemoradiotherapy. The CDR3 here is CASYSSSYNSPLHF. The CDR3 DNA is TGTGCCAGCTACAGTAGCTCCTATAATTCACCCCTCCACTTT.